Shown below are 5 T cell receptor beta chains from a single sample sequenced in a study of CD8 T cells in Susac syndrome. Random hexamers served to reverse transcribe roughly 0.45 to 1 ug RNA. TCRdb re-called the immunoSEQ multiplex PCR reads with MiXCR, one entry per CDR3 protein. The table has 70,000 to 100,000 distinct CDR3 sequences, around 93% seen once; the top ten hold less than 0.35%. Sequenced: CD8+ T cells from PBMCs. The receptors come from a human donor in good health.

The chain carries TRBV23-1 and TRBJ1-5, with 7 bases that match TRBD1. TRBV23-1 is recorded as an ORF, its role being uncertain. With 0 bases clipped from V and 7 bases from J, the junction kept 6 bases outside the gene matches. The CDR3 loop spans 15 amino acids. The CDR3 DNA follows: TGCGCCAGCAGTCAATCGCGACAGGGCGGACAGCCCCAGCATTTT. Its protein product is CASSQSRQGGQPQHF.

The V and J genes are TRBV20-1 and TRBJ2-5, with D possibly matching TRBD2 (6 bases). Germline CDR1 and CDR2: DFQATT and SNEGSKA (reference sequence). V was pared by 3 bases and J by 8 bases, with 22 bases between. This CDR3 has 15 amino acids. The CDR3 loop reads CSARGPGREIETQYF. CDR3 sequence (DNA): TGCAGTGCTAGGGGGCCGGGACGGGAGATCGAAACCCAGTACTTC.

The chain employs TRBV27 and TRBJ1-1; D unclear. The CDR3 has 14 amino acids. Germline CDR1 MNHEY, CDR2 SMNVEV (reference sequence). Trimming pared 3 bases from V and 4 bases from J, leaving 12 bases between. CDR3 coding DNA: TGTGCCAGCAGTTTCTCCGGGCTTACCACTGAAGCTTTCTTT. Protein product: CASSFSGLTTEAFF.

This chain links TRBV9 with TRBJ1-6; D ambiguous. V gave up 0 bases and J gave up 6 bases, with 4 bases separating them. The CDR3 totals 13 residues. Germline loops: CDR1 SGDLS, CDR2 YYNGEE. The CDR3 is CASSVGSNSPLHF. CDR3 DNA sequence: TGTGCCAGCAGCGTAGGTAGTAATTCACCCCTCCACTTT. The full variable domain, in which reference TRBV9 and TRBJ1-6 provide the parts outside the CDR3, is DSGVTQTPKHLITATGQRVTLRCSPRSGDLSVYWYQQSLDQGLQFLIQYYNGEERAKGNILERFSAQQFPDLHSELNLSSLELGDSALYFCASSVGSNSPLHFGNGTRLTVT.

This sequence joins TRBV7-4 and TRBJ2-3; TRBD2 matches at 9 bases. There are 15 residues in the CDR3. Germline V lookup: CDR1 SGHVT, CDR2 SQSDAQ. The junction had 2 bases not matched to a gene; V was cut back by 4 bases and J by 0 bases. The CDR3 sequence: CASSSSGTSTDTQYF. CDR3 sequence (DNA): TGTGCCAGCAGCTCTAGCGGGACGAGCACAGATACGCAGTATTTT. Using reference TRBV7-4 and TRBJ2-3 for the parts outside the CDR3, the full variable domain is GAGVSQSPRYKVAKRGRDVALRCDSISGHVTLYWYRQTLGQGSEVLTYSQSDAQRDKSGRPSGRFSAERPERSVSTLKIQRTEQGDSAVYLCASSSSGTSTDTQYFGPGTRLTVL.